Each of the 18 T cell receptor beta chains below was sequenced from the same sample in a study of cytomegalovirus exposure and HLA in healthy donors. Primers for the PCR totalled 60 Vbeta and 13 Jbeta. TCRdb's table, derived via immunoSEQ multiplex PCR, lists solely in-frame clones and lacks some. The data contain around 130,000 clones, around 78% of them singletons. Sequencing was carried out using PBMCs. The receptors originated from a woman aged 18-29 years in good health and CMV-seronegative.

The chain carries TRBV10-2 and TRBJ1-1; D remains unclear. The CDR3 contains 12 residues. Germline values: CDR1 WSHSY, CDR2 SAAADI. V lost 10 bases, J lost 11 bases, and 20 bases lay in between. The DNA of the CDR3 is TGCGCCACCAAAGAGGGCGGGGATGACGCTTTCTTT. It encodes CATKEGGDDAFF.

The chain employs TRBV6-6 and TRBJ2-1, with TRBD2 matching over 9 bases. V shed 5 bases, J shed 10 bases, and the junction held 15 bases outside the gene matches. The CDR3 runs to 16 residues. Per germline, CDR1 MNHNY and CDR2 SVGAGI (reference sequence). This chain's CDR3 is CASSTGTSRSAGEQFF. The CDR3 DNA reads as TGTGCCAGCAGTACGGGGACTAGCAGGTCCGCGGGGGAGCAGTTCTTC.

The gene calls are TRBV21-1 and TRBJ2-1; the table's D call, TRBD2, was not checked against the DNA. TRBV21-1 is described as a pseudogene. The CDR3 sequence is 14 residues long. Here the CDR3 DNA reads TGTGCCAGCAGCAACACGGGGGGAGACAATGAGCAGTTCTTC. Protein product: CASSNTGGDNEQFF.

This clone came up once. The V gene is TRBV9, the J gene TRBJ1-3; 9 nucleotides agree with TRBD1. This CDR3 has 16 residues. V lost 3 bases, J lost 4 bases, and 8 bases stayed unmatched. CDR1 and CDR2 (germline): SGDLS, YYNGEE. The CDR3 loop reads CASSGPQGARGNTIYF. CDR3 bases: TGTGCCAGCAGCGGTCCACAGGGGGCGAGGGGAAACACCATATATTTT.

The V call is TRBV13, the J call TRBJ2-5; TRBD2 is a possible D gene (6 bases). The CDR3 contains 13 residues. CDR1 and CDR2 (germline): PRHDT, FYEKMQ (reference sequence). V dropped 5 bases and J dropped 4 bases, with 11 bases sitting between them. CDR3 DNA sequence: TGTGCCAGCAGCCTTGGAGGGAGAGAGACCCAGTACTTC. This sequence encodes CASSLGGRETQYF.

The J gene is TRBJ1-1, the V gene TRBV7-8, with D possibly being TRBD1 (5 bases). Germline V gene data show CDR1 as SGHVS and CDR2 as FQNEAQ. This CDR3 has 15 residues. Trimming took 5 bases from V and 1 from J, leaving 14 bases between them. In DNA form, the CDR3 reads TGTGCCAGCAGCCTCTCAGGGTCGGAGAACACTGAAGCTTTCTTT. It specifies CASSLSGSENTEAFF.

CDR3 region: CASSLVGLPHYGYTF. The CDR3 DNA sequence: TGTGCCAGCAGCTTAGTGGGACTGCCTCACTATGGCTACACCTTC. The rearrangement joins TRBV7-9 to TRBJ1-2, with a weak D call TRBD1 (5 bases). V was clipped by 1 base and J by 3 bases, with 12 bases between them. CDR3 length equals 15 residues. The germline V gene has CDR1 SEHNR and CDR2 FQNEAQ (reference sequence). Filled out from reference TRBV7-9 and TRBJ1-2, the complete variable domain reads DTGVSQNPRHKITKRGQNVTFRCDPISEHNRLYWYRQTLGQGPEFLTYFQNEAQLEKSRLLSDRFSAERPKGSFSTLEIQRTEQGDSAMYLCASSLVGLPHYGYTFGSGTRLTVV.

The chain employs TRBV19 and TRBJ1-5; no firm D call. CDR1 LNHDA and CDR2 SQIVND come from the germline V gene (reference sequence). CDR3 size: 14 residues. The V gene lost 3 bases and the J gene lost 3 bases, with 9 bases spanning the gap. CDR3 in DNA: TGTGCCAGTAGTATCCGACGGGACAATCAGCCCCAGCATTTT. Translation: CASSIRRDNQPQHF.

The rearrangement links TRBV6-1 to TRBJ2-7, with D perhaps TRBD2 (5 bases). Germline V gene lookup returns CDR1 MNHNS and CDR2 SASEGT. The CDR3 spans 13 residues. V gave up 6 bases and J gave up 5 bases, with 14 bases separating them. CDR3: CASRSGSLDEQYF. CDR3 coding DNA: TGTGCCAGCAGGAGCGGATCCCTCGACGAGCAGTACTTC.

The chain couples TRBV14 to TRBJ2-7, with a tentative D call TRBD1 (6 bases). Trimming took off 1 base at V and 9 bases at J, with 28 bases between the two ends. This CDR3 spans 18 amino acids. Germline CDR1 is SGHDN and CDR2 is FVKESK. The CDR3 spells CASSQGSGRRRRGPTQYF. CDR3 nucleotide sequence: TGTGCCAGCAGCCAAGGTTCGGGGCGTAGACGCAGGGGCCCCACGCAGTACTTC.

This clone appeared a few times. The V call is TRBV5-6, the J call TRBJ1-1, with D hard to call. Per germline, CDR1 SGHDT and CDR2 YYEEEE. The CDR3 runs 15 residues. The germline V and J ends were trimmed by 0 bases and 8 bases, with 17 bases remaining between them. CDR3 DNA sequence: TGTGCCAGCAGCTTGGGGACGGGAGGATTAAAGGAAGCTTTCTTT. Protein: CASSLGTGGLKEAFF.

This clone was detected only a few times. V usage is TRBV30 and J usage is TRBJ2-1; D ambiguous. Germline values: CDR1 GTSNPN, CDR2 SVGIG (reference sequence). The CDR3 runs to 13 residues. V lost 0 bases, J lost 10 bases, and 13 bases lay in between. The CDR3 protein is CAWSVRNTGEQFF. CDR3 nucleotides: TGTGCCTGGAGTGTCCGCAACACCGGGGAGCAGTTCTTC.

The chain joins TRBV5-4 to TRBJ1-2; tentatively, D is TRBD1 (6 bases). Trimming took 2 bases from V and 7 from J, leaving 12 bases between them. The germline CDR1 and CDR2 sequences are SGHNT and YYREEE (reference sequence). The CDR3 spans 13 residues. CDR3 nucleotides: TGTGCCAGCAGCTTCGCAGGGGTTGGTGGCTACACCTTC. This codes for CASSFAGVGGYTF.

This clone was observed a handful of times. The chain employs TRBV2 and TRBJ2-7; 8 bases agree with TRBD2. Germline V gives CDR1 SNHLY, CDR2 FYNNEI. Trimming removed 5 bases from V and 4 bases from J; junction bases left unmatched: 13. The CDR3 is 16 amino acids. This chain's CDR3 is CASSITPGLVGYEQYF. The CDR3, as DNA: TGTGCCAGCAGTATCACTCCGGGACTAGTTGGGTACGAGCAGTACTTC.

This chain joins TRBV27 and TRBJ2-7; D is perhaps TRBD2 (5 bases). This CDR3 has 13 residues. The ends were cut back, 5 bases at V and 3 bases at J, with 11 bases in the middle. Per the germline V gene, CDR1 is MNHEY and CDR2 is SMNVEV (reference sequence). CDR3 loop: CASSLTRVYEQYF. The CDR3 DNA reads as TGTGCCAGCAGTCTCACTAGAGTCTACGAGCAGTACTTC.

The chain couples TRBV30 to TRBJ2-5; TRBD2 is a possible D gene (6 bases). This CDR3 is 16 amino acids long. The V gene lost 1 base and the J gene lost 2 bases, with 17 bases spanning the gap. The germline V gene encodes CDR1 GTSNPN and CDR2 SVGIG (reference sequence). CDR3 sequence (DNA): TGTGCCTGGAGTGGGGGGGACGGAACTAGACAAGAGACCCAGTACTTC. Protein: CAWSGGDGTRQETQYF.

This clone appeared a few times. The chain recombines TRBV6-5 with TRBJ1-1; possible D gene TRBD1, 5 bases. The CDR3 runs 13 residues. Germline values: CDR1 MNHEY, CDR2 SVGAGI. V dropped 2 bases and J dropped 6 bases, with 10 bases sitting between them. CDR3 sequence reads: CASSYEGVAEAFF. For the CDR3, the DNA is TGTGCCAGCAGTTACGAAGGGGTGGCTGAAGCTTTCTTT.

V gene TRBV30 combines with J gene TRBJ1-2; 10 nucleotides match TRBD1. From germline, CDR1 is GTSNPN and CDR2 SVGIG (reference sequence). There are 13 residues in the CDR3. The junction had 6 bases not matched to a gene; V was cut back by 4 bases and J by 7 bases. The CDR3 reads CAWNRQGAAGYTF. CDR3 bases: TGTGCCTGGAATCGACAGGGGGCGGCTGGCTACACCTTC.